The subject of this entry is one T cell receptor beta chain. Its specificity is not known. It was with 60 Vbeta and 13 Jbeta primers that the PCR ran. Per the study methods: There were tens of millions of unique TCR beta chains by a later count, and 8.5 million to 14 million of them were shared. Assay: immunoSEQ multiplex PCR; the TCRdb copy retains only in-frame clones and omits some. That table gives V, J and clone size, and the DNA gave D and trimming. Here the sample spans 150,000 or so clones, around 82% being singletons. The CDR3 covers 11 residues. Germline lookup yields CDR1 SNHLY and CDR2 FYNNEI. V dropped 7 bases and J dropped 5 bases, with 8 bases sitting between them. This sample was included in a study of cytomegalovirus exposure and HLA in healthy donors. Whole-study results and caveats: Later analysis suggested links between common viral pathogens and several top significant clusters. Over 150 TCR beta chains were listed as cytomegalovirus-associated.

The V and J genes are TRBV2 and TRBJ2-5; D call uncertain. The clonotype comes from a man in his fifties in good health and CMV-seronegative. Sequencing used PBMCs. The CDR3 here is CASTFRETQYF. CDR3 DNA sequence: TGTGCCAGCACCTTCCGGGAGACCCAGTACTTC.